Presented here are 25 T cell receptor beta chains from one specimen sequenced in a study of CD8+ T cells in alopecia areata (dated by TCRdb to the late 2010s). Library preparation employed the immunoSEQ multiplex PCR assay. RNA was extracted from all samples and reverse transcribed into cDNA, which served as template for TCR sequencing. Imported from immuneACCESS, the table was reduced by TCRdb to in-frame sequences with V and J called. These copies leave out some clones; in studies compared against another copy, an unresolved V gene accounts for under half, and the cause of the remainder is not known. This sample holds approximately 59,000 clones; roughly half were observed only once. The top ten constitute about a sixth of the sample. What this sample's time point label stands for: baseline before oral tofacitinib. The sample was CD8+ T cells sorted from blood, taken at week 0. The source of these receptors is a human donor with alopecia areata.

The table lists this clone with a few counts. V usage is TRBV27 and J usage is TRBJ2-5, with D unresolved. The ends were cut back, 6 bases at V and 1 base at J, with 12 bases in the middle. There are 14 residues in the CDR3. Germline lookup yields CDR1 MNHEY and CDR2 SMNVEV (reference sequence). The CDR3 loop is CASRPHNIQETQYF. The DNA of the CDR3 is TGTGCCAGCAGACCCCACAACATCCAAGAGACCCAGTACTTC.

This clone showed up just a few times. The genes are TRBV5-6 and TRBJ2-3; possible D gene TRBD2, 6 bases. V was pared by 0 bases and J by 3 bases, with 14 bases between. CDR3 size: 16 residues. Germline assignment: CDR1 SGHDT and CDR2 YYEEEE. The chain's CDR3 is CASSLGGLRGTDTQYF. CDR3 sequence (DNA): TGTGCCAGCAGCTTGGGGGGCTTGCGGGGAACAGATACGCAGTATTTT.

V usage is TRBV27 and J usage is TRBJ2-7; D is uncertain. This CDR3 is built from 15 residues. Germline V gives CDR1 MNHEY, CDR2 SMNVEV (reference sequence). Trimming stripped 2 bases from V and 2 bases from J, with 13 bases between. The CDR3 is CASSLPGPAPYEQYF. CDR3 bases: TGTGCCAGCAGTTTACCGGGCCCTGCCCCCTACGAGCAGTACTTC.

This chain connects TRBV7-2 to TRBJ2-7, with D perhaps matching TRBD2 (5 bases). The CDR3 has 13 residues. Per the germline V gene, CDR1 is SGHTA and CDR2 is FQGNSA. V was shortened by 5 bases and J by 3 bases, with 11 bases between the two germline ends. The CDR3 DNA reads as TGTGCCAGCAGCCCTTTTAGCGTCTACGAGCAGTACTTC. Its translation is CASSPFSVYEQYF.

The rearrangement joins TRBV29-1 to TRBJ2-6; D remains unclear. The germline V and J ends were trimmed by 0 bases and 3 bases, with 6 bases remaining between them. The CDR3 is 14 residues long. Per germline, CDR1 SQVTM and CDR2 ANQGSEA. The CDR3 DNA follows: TGCAGCGTTGAAGATCTCGATGGGGCCAACGTCCTGACTTTC. Protein: CSVEDLDGANVLTF. Looking up the rest from reference TRBV29-1 and TRBJ2-6 gives the full variable domain: SAVISQKPSRDICQRGTSLTIQCQVDSQVTMMFWYRQQPGQSLTLIATANQGSEATYESGFVIDKFPISRPNLTFSTLTVSNMSPEDSSIYLCSVEDLDGANVLTFGAGSRLTVL.

V is TRBV30 and J is TRBJ2-5, with TRBD1 as a possible D gene (8 bases). CDR3 length: 15 residues. Trimming cost V 4 bases and J 5 bases, with 20 bases left between them. From germline, CDR1 is GTSNPN and CDR2 SVGIG (reference sequence). For the CDR3, the DNA is TGTGCCTGGAACACAGGGGGAGGGATCGGCGAGACCCAGTACTTC. This translates into CAWNTGGGIGETQYF. The full variable domain, in which reference TRBV30 and TRBJ2-5 provide the parts outside the CDR3, is SQTIHQWPATLVQPVGSPLSLECTVEGTSNPNLYWYRQAAGRGLQLLFYSVGIGQISSEVPQNLSASRPQDRQFILSSKKLLLSDSGFYLCAWNTGGGIGETQYFGPGTRLLVL.

V usage is TRBV6-5 and J usage is TRBJ2-7; TRBD1 or TRBD2 may be the D gene (5 bases each). The V end lost 5 bases, the J end lost 2 bases, and 13 bases lay between the germline ends. The CDR3 contains 14 residues. The germline CDR1 and CDR2 sequences are MNHEY and SVGAGI. The CDR3 spells CASSPTRGPYEQYF. The CDR3 region has the DNA TGTGCCAGCAGTCCGACGAGGGGACCCTACGAGCAGTACTTC.

This clone came up a few times. The rearrangement links TRBV10-3 to TRBJ2-1, with D tentatively TRBD1 or TRBD2 (5 bases each). This CDR3 comprises 11 residues. V was trimmed by 10 bases and J by 6 bases, leaving 10 bases between them. Germline assignment: CDR1 ENHRY and CDR2 SYGVKD. The CDR3 DNA follows: TGTGCCACGCTCGGGGCCAATGAGCAGTTCTTC. Its protein product is CATLGANEQFF.

J is TRBJ1-4 and V is TRBV15, with TRBD1 as a possible D gene (6 bases). The CDR3 sequence is 13 residues long. Germline assignment: CDR1 LNHNV and CDR2 YYDKDF (reference sequence). Trimming cost V 4 bases and J 8 bases, with 11 bases left between them. CDR3 in DNA: TGTGCCACCAGCACACACGACAGGGAAAAACTGTTTTTT. Its translation: CATSTHDREKLFF.

CDR3 nucleotides: TGCAGCGTTGTCGCGACTACCAATGAGCAGTTCTTC. Amino acid sequence: CSVVATTNEQFF. The chain joins TRBV29-1 to TRBJ2-1; a weak D match, TRBD2 (5 bases). CDR1 and CDR2 from the germline V gene are SQVTM and ANQGSEA. The length of the CDR3 is 12 residues. V lost 4 bases and J 6 bases, leaving 10 bases between the germline ends.

This clone has more than one count but fewer than ten. The genes are TRBV19 and TRBJ1-4; D uncertain. V was clipped by 7 bases and J by 3 bases, with 15 bases between them. The CDR3 covers 15 residues. The germline V gene has CDR1 LNHDA and CDR2 SQIVND (reference sequence). CDR3 protein: CASTSFTGANEKLFF. DNA for the CDR3: TGTGCCAGTACATCCTTCACCGGAGCTAATGAAAAACTGTTTTTT.

The sample holds a few counts of this clone. V gene TRBV5-8 combines with J gene TRBJ1-5, with D unresolved. The CDR3 contains 12 residues. Trimming cost V 1 base and J 7 bases, with 6 bases left between them. Germline loops: CDR1 SGHTS, CDR2 YDEGEE. The CDR3: CASSLSGQPQHF. The CDR3 nucleotides read TGTGCCAGCAGCTTGAGCGGGCAGCCCCAGCATTTT.

The gene calls are TRBV7-6 and TRBJ2-2; weak D call: TRBD2 (5 bases). CDR1 and CDR2 from the germline V gene are SGHVS and FNYEAQ. Trimming left V 0 bases short and J 3 bases short, with 11 bases between. The CDR3 covers 16 residues. This CDR3 is CASSLARDTHTGELFF. The CDR3 nucleotides are TGTGCCAGCAGCTTAGCGAGGGATACACACACCGGGGAGCTGTTTTTT.

This clone was observed a few times. The chain recombines TRBV28 with TRBJ2-7; the D is unclear. From germline, CDR1 is MDHEN and CDR2 SYDVKM. This CDR3 is built from 15 residues. The V and J ends lost 2 bases and 7 bases respectively, with 18 bases between them. The CDR3 bases are TGTGCCAGCAGTTTAAATAGACCACGCCTTTGGGAGCAGTACTTC. This encodes CASSLNRPRLWEQYF.

The genes are TRBV19 and TRBJ2-7; unclear D gene. CDR3 size: 13 residues. Germline V lookup: CDR1 LNHDA, CDR2 SQIVND (reference sequence). V was cut by 6 bases and J by 3 bases, with 12 bases left in between. CDR3 DNA sequence: TGTGCCAGTAGCGGGCTCTTCGGCTACGAGCAGTACTTC. This translates into CASSGLFGYEQYF.

The chain couples TRBV5-1 to TRBJ2-7; D perhaps matches TRBD2 (5 bases). V lost 0 bases to trimming and J lost 2 bases, with 12 bases between them. Germline V gene data show CDR1 as SGHRS and CDR2 as YFSETQ. The CDR3 loop spans 15 amino acids. This CDR3 reads CASSLDSAGPYEQYF. The CDR3 DNA reads as TGCGCCAGCAGCTTGGATTCCGCGGGCCCCTACGAGCAGTACTTC.

J is TRBJ2-7 and V is TRBV7-2; the D call may be TRBD1 or TRBD2 (6 bases each). Germline CDR1 reads SGHTA; CDR2 reads FQGNSA. This CDR3 has 15 amino acids. Trimming left V 0 bases short and J 2 bases short, with 11 bases between. CDR3 sequence (DNA): TGTGCCAGCAGCTTAGCAGGAGGGGGAACCTACGAGCAGTACTTC. Encoded protein: CASSLAGGGTYEQYF.

The rearrangement joins TRBV7-9 to TRBJ2-5; 11 bases map to TRBD2. The J call may be in error: the DNA end matches TRBJ2-7 better. The germline CDR1 and CDR2 sequences are SEHNR and FQNEAQ (reference sequence). CDR3 size: 15 residues. The CDR3 loop is CASSYWTSGPYEQYF. As DNA, the CDR3 is TGTGCCAGCAGCTACTGGACTAGCGGGCCTTACGAGCAGTACTTC.

This clone appeared a few times. The chain uses TRBV15 and TRBJ2-3, with D perhaps matching TRBD2 (5 bases). The V end lost 0 bases, the J end lost 4 bases, and 14 bases lay between the germline ends. The germline V gene encodes CDR1 LNHNV and CDR2 YYDKDF (reference sequence). The CDR3 totals 16 residues. CDR3 in DNA: TGTGCCACCAGCAGAGATTCGTCCGGCGGGCCAGATACGCAGTATTTT. Protein product: CATSRDSSGGPDTQYF. The whole variable domain, remainder taken from reference TRBV15 and TRBJ2-3, is DAMVIQNPRYQVTQFGKPVTLSCSQTLNHNVMYWYQQKSSQAPKLLFHYYDKDFNNEADTPDNFQSRRPNTSFCFLDIRSPGLGDTAMYLCATSRDSSGGPDTQYFGPGTRLTVL.

The gene calls are TRBV2 and TRBJ2-1, with TRBD2 matching 7 bases. CDR1 SNHLY and CDR2 FYNNEI come from the germline V gene. Unmatched junction bases numbered 7, after V lost 4 bases and J lost 4 bases. This CDR3 is 15 amino acids long. This CDR3 is CASSVERGGYNEQFF. In nucleotides, the CDR3 is TGTGCCAGCAGTGTTGAGCGGGGCGGTTACAATGAGCAGTTCTTC.

The chain joins TRBV29-1 to TRBJ2-7; D not resolved. Germline-derived CDR1 and CDR2 are SQVTM and ANQGSEA. V was pared by 7 bases and J by 2 bases, with 12 bases between. This CDR3 has 12 residues. Written as DNA, the CDR3 is TGCAGCGCACTCATGGGGACCTACGAGCAGTACTTC. Amino acids: CSALMGTYEQYF.

This chain joins TRBV9 and TRBJ1-1, with D uncertain. The V and J ends lost 1 base and 4 bases respectively, with 8 bases between them. This CDR3 is built from 13 residues. Germline V gene data show CDR1 as SGDLS and CDR2 as YYNGEE. CDR3 protein: CASSVTWGTEAFF. The CDR3 coding sequence is TGTGCCAGCAGCGTAACATGGGGCACTGAAGCTTTCTTT.

The chain joins TRBV6-6 to TRBJ2-1; D not resolved. The V gene lost 7 bases and the J gene lost 2 bases, with 9 bases spanning the gap. The CDR3 covers 13 residues. Germline CDR1 reads MNHNY; CDR2 reads SVGAGI (reference sequence). The CDR3 DNA reads as TGTGCCAGCACTGAATCTGCCTACAATGAGCAGTTCTTC. Its protein is CASTESAYNEQFF.

This clone was seen more than once but under ten times. The gene calls are TRBV25-1 and TRBJ1-1, with D unresolved. The germline V gene encodes CDR1 MGHDK and CDR2 SYGVNS. V dropped 0 bases and J dropped 6 bases, with 11 bases sitting between them. CDR3 length: 14 amino acids. DNA for the CDR3: TGTGCCAGCAGTGAATACACCGAACTTCCTGAAGCTTTCTTT. This encodes CASSEYTELPEAFF.

Sample share makes this clone medium-sized (0.01 to 0.1%). The chain carries TRBV5-4 and TRBJ1-1; 9 positions match TRBD1. V lost 4 bases, J lost 8 bases, and 9 bases stayed unmatched. From germline, CDR1 is SGHNT and CDR2 YYREEE (reference sequence). The CDR3 is 14 residues long. CDR3: CASSLLTGGREAFF. Written as DNA, the CDR3 is TGTGCCAGCAGCCTCCTGACAGGGGGTAGGGAAGCTTTCTTT.